This T cell receptor (beta chain) came from a study of blood T cell repertoires in COVID-19. Study background: The origin of the acute and convalescent COVID-19 samples was the United States, Italy and Spain. The cDNA or gDNA used as material had been derived from T cells, B-cell-depleted T cells, or PBMCs.

As processed by the authors: Amplification from reference gene primers served as the basis for estimated nucleated cell counts. Repertoires were generated with immunoSEQ multiplex PCR, while TCRdb's copy carries only in-frame clones and drops some. The V and J calls and clone size come from that table; D and trimming were worked out from the DNA. The data hold 200,000 to 300,000 clones, with about nine tenths observed a single time. The V and J ends lost 6 bases and 0 bases respectively, with 9 bases between them. This CDR3 region has 14 residues. Germline V lookup: CDR1 SNHLY, CDR2 FYNNEI. Cohorts were based on clinical histories the participants reported.

This TCR was recovered from a middle-aged woman with acute COVID-19. Sequencing was done on a sample of PBMCs or T cells enriched from blood (not recorded which). This rearrangement joins TRBV2 to TRBJ1-3; D unresolved. CDR3 amino acids: CASRVGSSGNTIYF. CDR3 nucleotide sequence: TGTGCCAGCAGAGTAGGGAGCTCTGGAAACACCATATATTTT.